Each of the 27 T cell receptor beta chains below was sequenced from the same sample in a study of blood T cell repertoires in COVID-19. This table comes from immunoSEQ multiplex PCR, and its TCRdb copy is limited to in-frame clones, with some not included. The profile shows a few hundred thousand clones, 75% to 90% of them singletons. Input material: peripheral blood. These receptors all come from a woman aged 60-75 years with acute or convalescent COVID-19.

This clone was found once. The rearrangement uses TRBV7-2 and TRBJ2-1; tentative D call: TRBD2 (6 bases). V was shortened by 1 base and J by 0 bases, with 7 bases between the two germline ends. The CDR3 runs to 15 residues. The germline gives CDR1 SGHTA, CDR2 FQGNSA. This chain's CDR3 is CASSLGGTSYNEQFF. The CDR3 DNA reads TGTGCCAGCAGCTTAGGCGGGACCTCCTACAATGAGCAGTTCTTC.

This clone was seen a single time. The chain joins TRBV6-5 to TRBJ1-1; D is perhaps TRBD1 (5 bases). V was pared by 5 bases and J by 5 bases, with 15 bases between. The germline V gene has CDR1 MNHEY and CDR2 SVGAGI. The CDR3 is made up of 14 amino acids. The CDR3 reads CASSPGVGGTEAFF. The CDR3 DNA follows: TGTGCCAGCAGTCCTGGGGTGGGGGGGACTGAAGCTTTCTTT.

The chain employs TRBV21-1 and TRBJ1-3. TRBV21-1 is classified as a pseudogene. The CDR3 length is 24 residues. CDR3 nucleotide sequence: TGTGCCAGCAGCACGGCGGGTGATAGCGGACAAATGATCTTTATACCTTATTCTGGAAACACCATATATTTT. Residues: CASSTAGDSGQMIFIPYSGNTIYF.

This chain connects TRBV30 to TRBJ1-4; D uncertain. This CDR3 contains 16 residues. Trimming removed 3 bases from V and 0 bases from J, with 14 bases in between. Germline V gives CDR1 GTSNPN, CDR2 SVGIG (reference sequence). CDR3 DNA sequence: TGTGCCTGGAGCCTCCTCTTGGGAGCAACTAATGAAAAACTGTTTTTT. Its translation: CAWSLLLGATNEKLFF.

The chain has TRBV3-1 (or the pseudogene TRBV3-2) and TRBJ1-6, with TRBD1 identical over 9 bases. Germline values: CDR1 LGHDT, CDR2 YNNKEL (reference sequence). The J segment lost 7 bases and the V segment lost 2 bases, leaving 6 bases of the junction unmatched. The CDR3 covers 16 residues. The CDR3 here is CASSQRGQGRNSPLHF. The CDR3 DNA reads as TGTGCCAGCAGCCAACGGGGACAGGGCCGGAATTCACCCCTCCACTTT.

The V and J genes are TRBV11-3 and TRBJ2-7, with 13 bases that match TRBD2. In germline, CDR1 is SGHNT, CDR2 YENEEA. The CDR3 covers 15 residues. V was clipped by 5 bases and J by 6 bases; unmatched bases: 7. The CDR3 sequence is CASSIGLAGVGEQYF. CDR3 coding DNA: TGTGCCAGCAGCATCGGACTAGCGGGAGTAGGCGAGCAGTACTTC.

The V call is TRBV3-1 (or the pseudogene TRBV3-2), the J call TRBJ2-5, with D maybe TRBD1 (6 bases). The CDR3 contains 14 residues. The germline CDR1 and CDR2 sequences are LGHDT and YNNKEL (reference sequence). V was trimmed by 6 bases and J by 5 bases, leaving 16 bases between them. The CDR3 reads CASRSTGNMETQYF. In DNA form, the CDR3 reads TGTGCCAGCAGATCCACAGGGAATATGGAGACCCAGTACTTC.

The chain uses TRBV15 and TRBJ1-1, with 10 bases identical to TRBD1. Germline trimming cut 1 base from V and 6 bases from J; bases unmatched to any gene: 2. This CDR3 has 14 amino acids. CDR1 and CDR2 from the germline V gene are LNHNV and YYDKDF (reference sequence). CDR3 sequence reads: CATSRGQGASEAFF. In nucleotides, the CDR3 is TGTGCCACCAGCAGAGGACAGGGGGCCTCTGAAGCTTTCTTT.

The chain carries TRBV9 and TRBJ2-5; 14 nucleotides match TRBD2. The germline V gene encodes CDR1 SGDLS and CDR2 YYNGEE. Trimming at V came to 6 bases and at J to 0 bases, leaving 19 bases not matched to a gene. CDR3 length: 21 residues. The CDR3, as DNA: TGTGCCAGCACCCTAGGCCCCGGGACTAGCGGGAGTATGGGCTACCAAGAGACCCAGTACTTC. As protein: CASTLGPGTSGSMGYQETQYF.

With respect to this clone: The junction does not match germline at one end; this may be a read error. The chain employs TRBV5-4 and TRBJ1-1; the D is unclear. The CDR3 has 15 amino acids. Germline V gene data show CDR1 as SGHNT and CDR2 as YYREEE (reference sequence). This CDR3 is CASSLGRTGGGEAFF. The CDR3 nucleotides read TGTGCCAGCAGTTTGGGGAGGACGGGAGGAGGTGAAGCTTTCTTT.

CDR3 sequence reads: CASSIFPRQSSYNSPLHF. In nucleotides, the CDR3 is TGTGCCAGTAGTATATTCCCCCGACAGAGCTCCTATAATTCACCCCTCCACTTT. The chain carries TRBV19 and TRBJ1-6; D is perhaps TRBD1 (5 bases). There are 18 residues in the CDR3. CDR1 is LNHDA and CDR2 is SQIVND in the germline V gene (reference sequence). Between the trimmed V and J ends, which lost 2 bases and 0 bases, there was a span of 14 bases. The full variable domain, with the rest looked up from reference TRBV19 and TRBJ1-6, is DGGITQSPKYLFRKEGQNVTLSCEQNLNHDAMYWYRQDPGQGLRLIYYSQIVNDFQKGDIAEGYSVSREKKESFPLTVTSAQKNPTAFYLCASSIFPRQSSYNSPLHFGNGTRLTVT.

This rearrangement joins TRBV9 to TRBJ2-7; TRBD1 matches 9 bases. Losses at the gene ends were 5 bases for V and 5 bases for J; bases not matched to a gene: 8. The length of the CDR3 is 14 residues. Germline V lookup: CDR1 SGDLS, CDR2 YYNGEE. The DNA for the CDR3 is TGTGCCAGCAGTACCGGGACAGGGACCCACGAGCAGTACTTC. Its protein is CASSTGTGTHEQYF.

This clone has only a few counts. The V call is TRBV28, the J call TRBJ1-1, with 7 bases fitting TRBD1. Germline trimming cut 5 bases from V and 6 bases from J; bases unmatched to any gene: 12. This CDR3 contains 15 residues. Germline lookup yields CDR1 MDHEN and CDR2 SYDVKM. The CDR3, as DNA: TGTGCCAGCAGTCAACCGGGACAGCTACCCCCTGAAGCTTTCTTT. Translated: CASSQPGQLPPEAFF.

The chain links TRBV7-2 to TRBJ2-5; the D is unclear. Germline V lookup: CDR1 SGHTA, CDR2 FQGNSA. Trimming shortened V by 2 bases and J by 5 bases, and 15 bases separated the two germline ends. The CDR3 spans 15 residues. The CDR3 loop reads CASSLMNEYGETQYF. The CDR3 DNA is TGTGCCAGCAGCTTAATGAATGAATACGGGGAGACCCAGTACTTC.

CDR3 protein: CASSGPGRGRSYEQYF. The CDR3 DNA sequence: TGTGCCAGCAGTGGCCCTGGGAGGGGACGCTCCTACGAGCAGTACTTC. The rearrangement uses TRBV6-1 and TRBJ2-7, with 7 bases fitting TRBD2. This CDR3 comprises 16 residues. Looked up from germline, CDR1 is MNHNS and CDR2 is SASEGT. V lost 4 bases, J lost 0 bases, and 9 bases stayed unmatched.

The V call is TRBV29-1, the J call TRBJ2-5, with D possibly TRBD2 on 6 matching bases. Germline lookup yields CDR1 SQVTM and CDR2 ANQGSEA. This CDR3 is built from 15 residues. The V end lost 4 bases, the J end lost 5 bases, and 20 bases lay between the germline ends. CDR3: CSVANWWDSVETQYF. The CDR3 DNA reads TGCAGCGTTGCGAATTGGTGGGACTCGGTCGAGACCCAGTACTTC.

This chain connects TRBV6-2 or TRBV6-3 to TRBJ2-1, with a possible D match to TRBD2 (6 bases). This CDR3 comprises 14 residues. Trimming left V 5 bases short and J 9 bases short, with 17 bases between. Germline assignment: CDR1 MNHEY and CDR2 SVGEGT. For the CDR3, the DNA is TGTGCCAGCAGTACTGGGACTCCCTTGGGTGAGCAGTTCTTC. This codes for CASSTGTPLGEQFF.

The rearrangement uses TRBV14 and TRBJ2-7; possibly TRBD2 for D (6 bases). Germline V gene lookup returns CDR1 SGHDN and CDR2 FVKESK. The CDR3 loop spans 15 amino acids. V lost 4 bases to trimming and J lost 4 bases, with 17 bases between them. CDR3 loop: CASSPFEGRQYEQYF. In DNA, the CDR3 is TGTGCCAGCAGCCCTTTCGAAGGGAGGCAATACGAGCAGTACTTC.

The chain carries TRBV2 and TRBJ2-7, with TRBD2 matching 8 bases. Germline lookup yields CDR1 SNHLY and CDR2 FYNNEI. The trim removed 5 bases at V and 2 bases at J, leaving 11 bases unmatched. The CDR3 consists of 16 residues. The CDR3 sequence is CASSPVPLADTYEQYF. Here the CDR3 DNA reads TGTGCCAGCAGTCCCGTCCCACTAGCGGATACCTACGAGCAGTACTTC. The entire variable domain, with the rest obtained from reference TRBV2 and TRBJ2-7, is as follows: EPEVTQTPSHQVTQMGQEVILRCVPISNHLYFYWYRQILGQKVEFLVSFYNNEISEKSEIFDDQFSVERPDGSNFTLKIRSTKLEDSAMYFCASSPVPLADTYEQYFGPGTRLTVT.

The V call is TRBV25-1, the J call TRBJ1-2; 9 bases are a match to TRBD1. The germline V gene encodes CDR1 MGHDK and CDR2 SYGVNS. The trim removed 4 bases at V and 6 bases at J, leaving 12 bases unmatched. The CDR3 sequence is 16 residues long. CDR3: CASSVTTGTGRDGYTF. The CDR3 DNA follows: TGTGCCAGCAGTGTAACAACCGGGACAGGGAGAGATGGCTACACCTTC.

CDR3 coding DNA: TGTGCCAGCAGTTACACCGGACTAGCGGGAGCCCACGAGCAGTACTTC. Its protein is CASSYTGLAGAHEQYF. The chain couples TRBV6-2 or TRBV6-3 to TRBJ2-7; 13 bases are shared with TRBD2. The CDR3 is made up of 16 amino acids. V shed 2 bases and J 5 bases; nucleotides not matched to a gene: 6. CDR1 and CDR2 from the germline V gene are MNHEY and SVGEGT.

The chain links TRBV4-3 to TRBJ1-5; 9 bases agree with TRBD1. Germline values: CDR1 LGHNA, CDR2 YSLEER. The junction had 9 bases not matched to a gene; V was cut back by 0 bases and J by 6 bases. This CDR3 spans 17 amino acids. CDR3 sequence (DNA): TGCGCCAGCAGCCAAGATCCACCCGGGACAGGGCTTCAGCCCCAGCATTTT. Residues: CASSQDPPGTGLQPQHF.

The chain uses TRBV15 and TRBJ2-7, with no clear D. CDR3 length: 12 amino acids. The ends were cut back, 3 bases at V and 6 bases at J, with 9 bases in the middle. Germline CDR1 reads LNHNV; CDR2 reads YYDKDF (reference sequence). CDR3 amino acids: CATSSSASEQYF. Written as DNA, the CDR3 is TGTGCCACCAGCAGTTCCGCCAGCGAGCAGTACTTC.

The chain joins TRBV9 to TRBJ1-3, with 10 nucleotides matching TRBD1. Germline lookup yields CDR1 SGDLS and CDR2 YYNGEE. V shed 0 bases, J shed 0 bases, and the junction held 9 bases outside the gene matches. The CDR3 totals 19 residues. CDR3 residues: CASSVVGDRGLDSGNTIYF. Here the CDR3 DNA reads TGTGCCAGCAGCGTAGTCGGGGACAGGGGCCTCGACTCTGGAAACACCATATATTTT.

The J gene is TRBJ1-2, the V gene TRBV12-3 or TRBV12-4; tentatively, D is TRBD1 (6 bases). The length of the CDR3 is 13 residues. With 3 bases removed from V and 2 bases from J, the gap between germline ends came to 7 bases. The CDR3 DNA sequence: TGTGCCAGCAGTTTTAGGGGGAACTATGGCTACACCTTC. Its protein is CASSFRGNYGYTF.

The chain has TRBV27 and TRBJ1-1, with D maybe TRBD1 (5 bases). The CDR3 covers 15 residues. Germline lookup yields CDR1 MNHEY and CDR2 SMNVEV (reference sequence). V was shortened by 5 bases and J by 0 bases, with 13 bases between the two germline ends. Written as DNA, the CDR3 is TGTGCCAGCAGTAACTCAAGGGGTTTGAACACTGAAGCTTTCTTT. Its protein product is CASSNSRGLNTEAFF.

The rearrangement uses TRBV5-8 and TRBJ1-5, with 8 bases fitting TRBD1. Germline CDR1 SGHTS, CDR2 YDEGEE. CDR3 size: 13 residues. Trimming cost V 4 bases and J 7 bases; bases outside gene matches: 4. CDR3: CASSTNRGQPQHF. For the CDR3, the DNA is TGTGCCAGCAGCACGAACAGGGGGCAGCCCCAGCATTTT.